The 2 T cell receptor beta chains given below trace back to one sample, sequenced in a study of T cells in Graves' hyperthyroidism and ophthalmopathy. Template material for amplifying TCR beta CDR3 regions consisted of RNA transcripts. A set of HTBI primers served as the primers for a first-round RT-PCR of the TCR CDR3. TCRdb re-derived calls from the multiplex PCR reads in MiXCR, one entry per CDR3 protein. Of around 480,000 distinct CDR3 sequences listed, 13% to 15% are singletons. Specimen: blood. These receptors all stem from a woman aged 18-29 years with Graves' hyperthyroidism.

V is TRBV29-1 and J is TRBJ1-1; 9 bases fit TRBD1. CDR1 is SQVTM, CDR2 ANQGSEA, per germline. Trimming took 5 bases from V and 0 from J; bases not matched to a gene: 16. This CDR3 spans 18 amino acids. In DNA form, the CDR3 reads TGCAGCGTTTTCCCACCCGGGACAGGGCCCGACATGAACACTGAAGCTTTCTTT. Translated, it gives CSVFPPGTGPDMNTEAFF.

This clonotype has ten or more counts. The chain joins TRBV2 to TRBJ2-7; D ambiguous. Germline V lookup: CDR1 SNHLY, CDR2 FYNNEI. V lost 6 bases and J lost 0, with 15 bases in between. The CDR3 has 15 amino acids. The CDR3 region is CASSGRTPSSYEQYV. The CDR3 coding sequence is TGTGCCAGCAGCGGACGCACGCCGAGCTCCTACGAGCAGTACGTC.